This entry describes one T cell receptor beta chain. This clonotype has ten or more counts. No antigen is known for it. The record has no base qualities; no much larger clone is one base away. This specimen comes from a study of Graves' ophthalmopathy and Graves' hyperthyroidism listed by TCRdb under 2018. In the study overall: Peripheral blood was collected at initial diagnosis, before any treatment. The study used signatures of the TCR beta repertoire to tell Graves' ophthalmopathy apart from Graves' hyperthyroidism and to predict which patients would progress to ophthalmopathy. In total, some 140 blood samples were TCR-sequenced: fewer than 50 ophthalmopathy, 80 or so hyperthyroidism and roughly 17 hyperthyroidism-to-ophthalmopathy patients. For independent validation, a separate cohort was made up of about 18 hyperthyroidism patients plus 17 patients who later progressed from hyperthyroidism to ophthalmopathy. In five or six hyperthyroidism patients, T-cell repertoires of thyroid tissue and blood were compared. Once sampling was done, hyperthyroidism patients were given methimazole at a starting dose of 30 mg daily, while ophthalmopathy patients were given high-dose intravenous methylprednisolone. A discovery set of 100 patients (under 45 ophthalmopathy, about 55 stable hyperthyroidism) was enrolled to explore V-J signatures distinguishing ophthalmopathy from hyperthyroidism. The approximately 100 discovery patients were randomly split 7:3 into training and test sets. Paper-wide results and their limitations: In validation, the model predicted ophthalmopathy progression with more than 70% sensitivity and 72.22% specificity; some 13 predicted patients were CT-confirmed with GO in a median of approximately six months. Sample size was not predetermined statistically, and investigators were not blinded to group allocation. Most expanded thyroid clonotypes with a frequency above 0.001 also appeared in blood, which suggests that blood repertoires may reflect the immune response in the thyroid. Ophthalmopathy was separated from stable hyperthyroidism by the 13-signature model with 85% to 90% sensitivity and around 81% specificity in cross-validation and with 80%/75% in the test set.

Ophthalmopathy patients had moderately to severely active disease, Clinical Activity Score of at least 3, NOSPECS grade of at least 4, and disease duration under 3 months. Anyone with other autoimmune diseases, uncontrolled infections, pregnancy or lactation was excluded from the study. Diagnosis relied on clinical symptoms, serum thyroxine, TRAb, thyroid ultrasound and orbital computed tomography. PBMCs were isolated from approximately 10 ml of fresh peripheral blood by Ficoll-Paque density gradient centrifugation. Total RNA was extracted with Trizol reagent and quality-checked on an Agilent 2100 Bioanalyzer. For repertoire sequencing, the TCR beta CDR3 regions were amplified from RNA transcripts. The first round was an RT-PCR using HTBI primers with the Qiagen OneStep RT-PCR kit, and this first round was followed by a second-round multiplex PCR, then size selection and purification. Sequencing of the libraries was carried out on an Illumina HiSeq2000 in paired-end mode with 100 bp reads. For the original study's pipeline: SOAPnuke was used to process the reads, throwing out any read that had adapters, had uncalled bases, had a mean Phred below 15, or lacked an exact constant-primer or identifier match. COPE v1.2.5 was used to merge high-quality paired reads. Clonotypes were defined as unique nucleotide sequences and were aligned to IMGT TRB V, D and J references using MiTCR v1.1. The analysis was limited to V-J combinations with a frequency above 0.0001, which together covered approximately 99% of the repertoires. For each V-J combination, a TCR clonal expansion and chaos score was defined as the ratio of F50 clonal expansion to chaos observed in the TCRdist matrix. Welch's t-statistics and random forest were used to narrow the features down to more than 10 V-J combinations, which were then fed into a naive Bayes classifier. The Morisita-Horn index was used to measure how similar the thyroid and blood repertoires were. Using fastp at Q25 and MiXCR, TCRdb reprocessed the public reads and kept productive beta chains. Here each entry gathers all rows of one CDR3 protein and keeps the most common genes and DNA. These V and J calls originate from TCRdb's pipeline instead of the authors' own analysis. Within this sample are 200,000 to 250,000 distinct CDR3 sequences, with around a fifth of them counted one time only. The top ten hold more than 35% of the sample.

The CDR3 measures 14 amino acids from cysteine to phenylalanine. Only the CDR3 part of the read is kept: 42 bases, read in frame from the first base. From the germline V gene (reference sequence), CDR1 is LNHDA and CDR2 is SQIVND. Trimming takes 6 bases off V and 2 bases off J; junction bases not matched to a gene: 7. Sequenced: peripheral blood. The origin of this receptor is a woman in her forties or fifties with Graves' ophthalmopathy. Donor details come from another sample of the same person, matched by shared clones. The V and J segments used are TRBV19 and TRBJ2-7; 7 junctional bases match TRBD1. The CDR3 in this case is CASSPTGTAYEQYF. The nucleotides are TGTGCCAGTAGCCCCACCGGGACAGCCTACGAGCAGTACTTC.